This TCR beta chain was captured by sequencing in a study of identical twins. Study-wide results and limits: Memory repertoires lacked the insertion deficit that abundant cord blood beta clonotypes showed.

Carrying unique molecular identifiers, the cDNA also gained a universal primer site through template switching. TCRdb itself ran the 5' RACE reads through MiXCR, one entry per CDR3 protein. Here the sample spans around 290,000 distinct CDR3 sequences, roughly 9.7% being singletons. Regarding this clonotype: Its antigen is not identified.

V dropped 6 bases and J dropped 4; count of bases not matched to a gene: 10. The germline V gene has CDR1 SNHLY and CDR2 FYNNEI. CDR3 length: 16 residues. In addition, the sample was reused for a study of yellow fever vaccine responses in identical twins. That work contributes: Convergence reportedly seemed to mark part of the twins' vaccine T cell response, with personalization marking the rest.

This TCR was sampled from a woman aged 18-30 years in good health. The V call is TRBV2, the J call TRBJ2-1; 9 bases line up with TRBD2. Input material: CD8+ T cells sorted from blood. The CDR3 loop is CASSQSLAGAYNEQFF. The CDR3, as DNA: TGTGCCAGCAGCCAGAGTTTAGCGGGAGCATACAATGAGCAGTTCTTC.